The present T cell receptor beta chain was sequenced within a study of CD8 T cells in ankylosing spondylitis. Researchers built TCR beta libraries using quantitative 5'-RACE with molecular barcodes. TCRdb recomputed calls from the 5' RACE reads with MiXCR, one row per CDR3 protein. The table includes approximately 25,000 distinct CDR3 sequences, around 17% detected once. This clonotype has at least ten counts. The antigen remains undetermined. The germline V and J ends were trimmed by 6 bases and 5 bases, with 22 bases remaining between them. The germline gives CDR1 SGHAT, CDR2 FQNNGV. This CDR3 region has 16 residues. Whole-study results and caveats: A motif in TCR beta, a set of roughly 8 highly homologous variants, appeared characteristic of ankylosing spondylitis blood. Significant enrichment of disease-linked clones was reportedly seen in matched ankylosing spondylitis synovial fluid.

The sample consisted of blood. This receptor was taken from a male donor with ankylosing spondylitis or in good health (not recorded which). This chain connects TRBV11-2 to TRBJ2-5; D could derive from TRBD1 or TRBD2 (6 bases each). The CDR3 DNA follows: TGTGCCAGCAGTGAGGGGGGCATCGGGTCTGGGGAGACCCAGTACTTC. This encodes CASSEGGIGSGETQYF.